Here is one T cell receptor (beta chain) with its context. No antigen is known for it. This sample was included in a study of cytomegalovirus exposure and HLA in healthy donors. Study details: An analysis done earlier identified around 100 million unique TCR beta sequences from approximately 180 million T cells. Whole-study results and caveats: In a later analysis, the majority of CMV-associated beta chains seemingly showed HLA restriction.

CDR1 SQVTM and CDR2 ANQGSEA come from the germline V gene. The CDR3 runs to 12 residues. V shed 8 bases and J shed 1 base, with 11 bases lying between them. Researchers ran the PCR with 60 Vbeta and 13 Jbeta primers. Assay used: immunoSEQ multiplex PCR; TCRdb lists only in-frame clones, some missing. This sample has about 170,000 clones; around 77% occur once, and the top ten carry roughly 3%. The sample consisted of PBMCs. This clonotype was obtained from a female donor in good health and CMV-seronegative. The chain recombines TRBV29-1 with TRBJ1-1; no clear D. CDR3: CSTATANTEAFF. The CDR3 DNA is TGCAGCACCGCCACAGCGAACACTGAAGCTTTCTTT.